Sequencing of this TCR beta chain was carried out in a study of neurological immune-mediated disorders. Study-wide points: The most TCR clonal expansion was seen in HTLV-1-associated myelopathy, whereas the least was seen in multiple sclerosis, below the level in healthy controls.

Per germline, CDR1 MDHEN and CDR2 SYDVKM. This CDR3 has 16 residues. Trimming took 6 bases from V and 0 from J; bases not matched to a gene: 9. The cDNA was generated through 5'RACE incorporating 10-nucleotide random UMIs. TCRdb recomputed calls from the 5' RACE reads with MiXCR, one row per CDR3 protein. Of about 38,000 distinct CDR3 sequences listed, over 8.5% are singletons. Noted time point: technical triplicate 1. This clonotype has at least ten counts. Its cognate antigen is unknown. This TCR was sampled from a man aged 55 to 69 with HTLV-1-associated myelopathy (HAM/TSP). The specimen sequenced was PBMCs. The chain has TRBV28 and TRBJ2-3; TRBD1 matches 7 bases. The CDR3 sequence: CASSYRQGPSTDTQYF. The CDR3 region has the DNA TGTGCCAGCAGCTACAGACAGGGACCTAGCACAGATACGCAGTATTTT.